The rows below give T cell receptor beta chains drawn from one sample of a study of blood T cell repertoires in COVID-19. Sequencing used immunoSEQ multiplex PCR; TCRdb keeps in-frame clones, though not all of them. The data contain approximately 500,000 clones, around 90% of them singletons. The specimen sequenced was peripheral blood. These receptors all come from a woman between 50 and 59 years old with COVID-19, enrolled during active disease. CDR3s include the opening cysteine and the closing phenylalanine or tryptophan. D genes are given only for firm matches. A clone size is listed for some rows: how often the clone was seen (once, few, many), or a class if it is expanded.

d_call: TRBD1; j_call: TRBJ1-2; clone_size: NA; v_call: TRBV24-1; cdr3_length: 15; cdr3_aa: CATSAADRGLWSYTF; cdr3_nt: TGTGCCACCAGTGCAGCGGACAGGGGTTTGTGGAGCTACACCTTC
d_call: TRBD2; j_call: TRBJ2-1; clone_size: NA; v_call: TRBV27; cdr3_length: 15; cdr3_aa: CASSFGGNSYNEQFF; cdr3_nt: TGTGCCAGCAGTTTCGGGGGGAACTCCTACAATGAGCAGTTCTTC
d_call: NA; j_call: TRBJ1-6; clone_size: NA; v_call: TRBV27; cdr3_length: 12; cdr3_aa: CASSPVNSPLHF; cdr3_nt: TGTGCCAGCAGCCCTGTCAATTCACCCCTCCACTTT
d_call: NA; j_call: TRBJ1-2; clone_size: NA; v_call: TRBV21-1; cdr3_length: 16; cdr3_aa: CASSKIGRCGYYGYTF; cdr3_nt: TGTGCCAGCAGCAAAATAGGTCGATGCGGGTACTATGGCTACACCTTC
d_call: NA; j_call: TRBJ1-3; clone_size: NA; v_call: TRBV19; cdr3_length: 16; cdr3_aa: CASSTPDRFSGNTIYF; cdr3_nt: TGTGCCAGTAGTACTCCAGACAGATTCTCTGGAAACACCATATATTTT
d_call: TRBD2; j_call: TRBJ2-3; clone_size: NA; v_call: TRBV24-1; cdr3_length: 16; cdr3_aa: CATSDYSGGLPDTQYF; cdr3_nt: TGTGCCACCAGTGACTATAGCGGGGGGCTCCCAGATACGCAGTATTTT
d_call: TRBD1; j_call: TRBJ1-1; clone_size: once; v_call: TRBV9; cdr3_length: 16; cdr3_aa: CASSVAGTGTNTEAFF; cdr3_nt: TGTGCCAGCAGCGTAGCAGGGACAGGGACGAACACTGAAGCTTTCTTT
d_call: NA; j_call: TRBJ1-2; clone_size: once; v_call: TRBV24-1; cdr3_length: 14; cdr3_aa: CATSDPRGDYGYTF; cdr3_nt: TGTGCCACCAGTGACCCACGAGGAGACTATGGCTACACCTTC
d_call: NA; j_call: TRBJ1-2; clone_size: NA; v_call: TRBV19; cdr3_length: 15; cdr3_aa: CASSIQGRDNYGYTF; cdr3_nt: TGTGCCAGTAGTATTCAGGGGAGGGACAACTATGGCTACACCTTC
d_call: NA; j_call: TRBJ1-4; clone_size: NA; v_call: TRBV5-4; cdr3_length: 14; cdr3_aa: CASSRDSTNEKLFF; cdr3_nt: TGTGCCAGCAGCCGGGACTCAACTAATGAAAAACTGTTTTTT
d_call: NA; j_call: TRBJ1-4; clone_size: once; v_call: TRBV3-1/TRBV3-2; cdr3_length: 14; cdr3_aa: CASSQDPGSEKLFF; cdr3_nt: TGTGCCAGCAGCCAAGACCCCGGGAGTGAAAAACTGTTTTTT
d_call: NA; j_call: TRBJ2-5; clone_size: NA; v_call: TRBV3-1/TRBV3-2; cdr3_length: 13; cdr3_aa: CAAGRGGRETQYF; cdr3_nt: TGTGCCGCCGGGCGCGGAGGGAGAGAGACCCAGTACTTC
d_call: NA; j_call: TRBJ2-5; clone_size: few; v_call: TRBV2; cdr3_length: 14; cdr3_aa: CASSTRGDGETQYF; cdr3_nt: TGTGCCAGCAGCACCCGAGGAGATGGAGAGACCCAGTACTTC
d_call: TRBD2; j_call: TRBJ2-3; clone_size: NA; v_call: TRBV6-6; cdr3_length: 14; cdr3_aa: CASTDGGAGDTQYF; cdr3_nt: TGTGCCAGCACCGACGGGGGGGCGGGAGATACGCAGTATTTT
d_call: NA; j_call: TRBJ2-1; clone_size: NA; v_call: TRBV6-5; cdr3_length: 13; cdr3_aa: CASRGAVYNEQFF; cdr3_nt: TGTGCCAGCCGGGGGGCGGTCTACAATGAGCAGTTCTTC
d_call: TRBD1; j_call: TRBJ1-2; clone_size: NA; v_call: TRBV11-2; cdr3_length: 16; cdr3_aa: CASSSSPYDRVKGYTF; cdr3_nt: TGTGCCAGCAGCTCTAGCCCGTACGACAGGGTGAAGGGCTACACCTTC
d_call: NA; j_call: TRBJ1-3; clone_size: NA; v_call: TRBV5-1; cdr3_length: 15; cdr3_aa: CASSRGAGEGNTIYF; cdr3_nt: TGCGCCAGCAGCCGGGGGGCAGGGGAAGGAAACACCATATATTTT
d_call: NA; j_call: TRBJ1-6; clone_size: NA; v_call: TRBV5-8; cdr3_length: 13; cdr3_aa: CASSLAENSPLHF; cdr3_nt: TGTGCCAGCAGCTTGGCTGAGAATTCACCCCTCCACTTT
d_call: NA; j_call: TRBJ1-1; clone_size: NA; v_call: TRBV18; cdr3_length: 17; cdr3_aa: CASSRGTGTHLNTEAFF; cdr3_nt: TGTGCCAGCTCCCGAGGCACCGGGACACATCTGAACACTGAAGCTTTCTTT
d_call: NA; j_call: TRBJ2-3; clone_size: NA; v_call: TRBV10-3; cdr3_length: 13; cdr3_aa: CAISESQEDTQYF; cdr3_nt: TGTGCCATCAGTGAGTCTCAGGAAGATACGCAGTATTTT
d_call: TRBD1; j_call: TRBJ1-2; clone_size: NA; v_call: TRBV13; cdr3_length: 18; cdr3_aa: CASSLGGTAPSGVYGYTF; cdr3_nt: TGTGCCAGCAGCTTAGGAGGGACAGCCCCTTCAGGGGTCTATGGCTACACCTTC
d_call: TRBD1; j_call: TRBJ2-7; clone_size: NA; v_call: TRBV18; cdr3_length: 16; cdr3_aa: CASSSLSGTGDYEQYF; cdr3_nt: TGTGCCAGCTCATCCCTCTCCGGGACAGGGGACTACGAGCAGTACTTC
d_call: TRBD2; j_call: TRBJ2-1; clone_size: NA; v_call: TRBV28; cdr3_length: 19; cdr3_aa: CASSLLGLAGAQGYNEQFF; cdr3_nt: TGTGCCAGCAGTTTACTAGGGCTAGCGGGGGCCCAGGGGTACAATGAGCAGTTCTTC
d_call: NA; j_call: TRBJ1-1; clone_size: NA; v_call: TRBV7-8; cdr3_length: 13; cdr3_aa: CASSPTKEQSAFF; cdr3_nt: TGTGCCAGCAGCCCAACGAAAGAACAGAGCGCTTTCTTT
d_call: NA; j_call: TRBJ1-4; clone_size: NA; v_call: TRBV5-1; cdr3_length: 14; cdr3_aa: CASSLQGGNEKLFF; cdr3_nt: TGCGCCAGCAGCTTACAGGGTGGGAATGAAAAACTGTTTTTT
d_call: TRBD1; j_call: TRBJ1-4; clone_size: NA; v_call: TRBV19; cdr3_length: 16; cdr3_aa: CASSTRDRATNEKLFF; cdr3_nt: TGTGCCAGTAGTACCCGGGACAGAGCAACTAATGAAAAACTGTTTTTT
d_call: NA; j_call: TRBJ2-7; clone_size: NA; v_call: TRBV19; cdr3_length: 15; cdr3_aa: CASSIKATGSYEQYF; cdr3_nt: TGTGCCAGTAGTATAAAGGCGACAGGTTCCTACGAGCAGTACTTC
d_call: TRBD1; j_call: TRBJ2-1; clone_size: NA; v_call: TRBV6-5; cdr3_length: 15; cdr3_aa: CASSPTGGAYNEQFF; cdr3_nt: TGTGCCAGCAGTCCTACAGGGGGCGCTTACAATGAGCAGTTCTTC
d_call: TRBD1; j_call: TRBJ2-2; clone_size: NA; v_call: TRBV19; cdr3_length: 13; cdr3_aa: CATQGAFAGELFF; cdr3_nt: TGTGCCACACAGGGGGCGTTCGCCGGGGAGCTGTTTTTT
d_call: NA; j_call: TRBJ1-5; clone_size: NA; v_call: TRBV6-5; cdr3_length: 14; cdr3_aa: CASSSDGGYQPQHF; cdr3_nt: TGTGCCAGCAGTTCAGACGGAGGGTACCAGCCCCAGCATTTT
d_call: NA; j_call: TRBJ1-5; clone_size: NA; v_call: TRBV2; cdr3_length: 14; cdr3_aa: CASSGGQGSQPQHF; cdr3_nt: TGTGCCAGCAGTGGGGGTCAGGGGAGCCAGCCCCAGCATTTT
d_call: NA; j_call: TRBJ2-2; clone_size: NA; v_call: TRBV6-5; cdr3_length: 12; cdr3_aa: CASSSRTGELFF; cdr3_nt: TGTGCCAGCAGTTCCAGGACCGGGGAGCTGTTTTTT
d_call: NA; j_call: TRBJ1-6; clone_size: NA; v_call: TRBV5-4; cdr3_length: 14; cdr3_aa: CASSLNLRGSPLHF; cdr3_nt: TGTGCCAGCAGCTTAAACCTTAGGGGATCACCCCTCCACTTT
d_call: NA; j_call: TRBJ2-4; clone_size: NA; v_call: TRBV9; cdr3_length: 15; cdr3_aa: CASSVGQGRTNIQYF; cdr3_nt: TGTGCCAGCAGCGTCGGCCAGGGGAGAACAAACATTCAGTACTTC
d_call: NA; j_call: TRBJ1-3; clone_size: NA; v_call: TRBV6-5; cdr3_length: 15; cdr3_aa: CASRKGPQRRNTIYF; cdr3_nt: TGTGCCAGCAGGAAAGGCCCGCAGAGGAGAAACACCATATATTTT
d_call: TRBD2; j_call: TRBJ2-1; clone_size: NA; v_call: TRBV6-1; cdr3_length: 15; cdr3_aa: CASSDSGVPYNEQFF; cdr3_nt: TGTGCCAGCAGTGATAGCGGGGTCCCCTACAATGAGCAGTTCTTC
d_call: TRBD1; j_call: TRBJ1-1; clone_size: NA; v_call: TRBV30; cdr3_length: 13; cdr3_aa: CACDRARATEAFF; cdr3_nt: TGTGCCTGTGACAGGGCGAGGGCCACTGAAGCTTTCTTT
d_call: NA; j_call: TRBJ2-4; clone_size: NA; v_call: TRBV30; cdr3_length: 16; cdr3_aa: CAWSGAGAAAKNIQYF; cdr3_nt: TGTGCCTGGAGTGGTGCGGGGGCCGCAGCCAAAAACATTCAGTACTTC
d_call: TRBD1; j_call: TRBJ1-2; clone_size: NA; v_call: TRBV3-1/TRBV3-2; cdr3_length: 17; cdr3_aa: CASSQVPKGTGVDGYTF; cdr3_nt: TGTGCCAGCAGCCAAGTTCCGAAAGGGACAGGGGTAGATGGCTACACCTTC
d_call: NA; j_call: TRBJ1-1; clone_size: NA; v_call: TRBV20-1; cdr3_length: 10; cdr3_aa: CSARSTEAFF; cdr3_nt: TGCAGTGCTAGGAGCACTGAAGCTTTCTTT
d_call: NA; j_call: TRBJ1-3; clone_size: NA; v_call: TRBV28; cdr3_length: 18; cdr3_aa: CASSLAPPGGIAGNTIYF; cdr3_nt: TGTGCCAGCAGTTTAGCTCCCCCGGGGGGGATAGCTGGAAACACCATATATTTT
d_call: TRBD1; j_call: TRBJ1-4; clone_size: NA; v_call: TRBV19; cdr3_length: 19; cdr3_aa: CASSEVRDRGANVNEKLFF; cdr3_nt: TGTGCCAGTAGCGAGGTGCGGGACAGGGGCGCAAATGTTAATGAAAAACTGTTTTTT
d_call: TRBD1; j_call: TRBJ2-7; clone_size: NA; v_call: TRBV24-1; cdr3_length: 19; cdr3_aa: CATSDSGPQQGTSVYEQYF; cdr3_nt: TGTGCCACCAGTGATTCGGGCCCGCAACAGGGGACCTCAGTCTACGAGCAGTACTTC
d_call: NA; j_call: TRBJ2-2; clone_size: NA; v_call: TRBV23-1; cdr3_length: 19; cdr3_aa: CASSQQDQLRTKNTGELFF; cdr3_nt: TGCGCCAGCAGTCAACAGGATCAACTGCGAACAAAGAACACCGGGGAGCTGTTTTTT
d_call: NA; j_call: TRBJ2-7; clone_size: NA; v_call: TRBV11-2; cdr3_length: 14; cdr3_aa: CASSSGGGYFEQYF; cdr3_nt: TGTGCCAGCAGCTCAGGCGGAGGGTACTTTGAGCAGTACTTC
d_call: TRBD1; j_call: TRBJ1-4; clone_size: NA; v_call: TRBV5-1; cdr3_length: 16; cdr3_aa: CASSVGQSATNEKLFF; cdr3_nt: TGCGCCAGCAGCGTGGGACAGTCGGCAACTAATGAAAAACTGTTTTTT